The following is a TCR beta chain sequence with its context. The antigen is undetermined. This sample stems from a study of cytomegalovirus exposure and HLA in healthy donors. Use of 60 Vbeta and 13 Jbeta primers characterized the PCR. Generated by immunoSEQ multiplex PCR, the TCRdb table keeps only in-frame clones and is missing some. The profile shows about 180,000 clones, 70% to 80% of them singletons. Study-wide findings and caveats: Sequencing had likely introduced a cluster of highly shared sequence variants as an artifact. Most of the TCR beta V segments (in an earlier analysis) were productive either about 87% or about 30% of the time. A later analysis linked a missense DCLRE1C variant to TCR beta V- and J-gene trimming. It was confirmed in vitro that a few of the CMV-associated chains were specific for CMV antigens.

The CDR3 sequence is 17 residues long. Germline values: CDR1 SEHNR, CDR2 FQNEAQ (reference sequence). Trimming took off 1 base at V and 2 bases at J, with 17 bases between the two ends. The source of this sequence is a woman in her sixties or seventies in good health and CMV-seropositive. The sample was PBMCs. The V and J genes are TRBV7-9 and TRBJ2-5, with D maybe TRBD1 (6 bases). CDR3 region: CASSLGWPGENQETQYF. In nucleotides, the CDR3 is TGTGCCAGCAGCTTAGGTTGGCCAGGGGAAAATCAAGAGACCCAGTACTTC. The full variable domain, rest sourced from reference TRBV7-9 and TRBJ2-5, is DTGVSQNPRHKITKRGQNVTFRCDPISEHNRLYWYRQTLGQGPEFLTYFQNEAQLEKSRLLSDRFSAERPKGSFSTLEIQRTEQGDSAMYLCASSLGWPGENQETQYFGPGTRLLVL.